This is a list of T cell receptor beta chains from one sample in a study of T cell responses to AZD1222 COVID-19 vaccine. Method: immunoSEQ multiplex PCR; TCRdb's copy keeps in-frame clones and lacks some. The sample holds 100,000 to 140,000 clones; 87% are singletons and the top ten take around 4.5%. The specimen was peripheral blood, collected 28 days after the second AZD1222 dose. Receptors originate from an adult who received the AZD1222 COVID-19 vaccine. Both conserved end residues are trimmed from each CDR3.

V	J	CDR3
TRBV5-1	TRBJ1-1	ASSVTGMAEAF
TRBV7-9	TRBJ1-2	ASSARDGVSYGYT
TRBV10-1	TRBJ2-6	ASSRDISGANVLT
TRBV27	TRBJ2-7	ASSSPTSYRGLHEQY
TRBV7-8	TRBJ2-7	ASSQGQGKNEQY
TRBV4-3	TRBJ2-7	ASSQVGTGIGSYEQY
TRBV18	TRBJ1-1	ASSPIGSGTEAF
TRBV4-2	TRBJ2-3	ASSQDAGRLRSDTQY
TRBV15	TRBJ2-2	ATSRGGRNTGELF
TRBV18	TRBJ1-2	ASSPRDRSFGYT
TRBV6-2/TRBV6-3	TRBJ2-1	ASSYRLGETTYNEQF
TRBV3-1/TRBV3-2	TRBJ1-1	ASSRGLTREAF
TRBV6-5	TRBJ2-1	ASSYLSSSNEQF
TRBV5-1	TRBJ1-4	ASRAGPATNEKLF
TRBV13	TRBJ2-1	ASSPTRWTSGGARYNEQF
TRBV6-5	TRBJ2-5	ASNGVATQETQY
TRBV6-2/TRBV6-3	TRBJ2-7	ASSITGSGSYEQY
TRBV9	TRBJ1-2	ASSVEVSLGANYGYT
TRBV18	TRBJ1-6	ASSPTIKTGTTSNSPLH
TRBV5-6	TRBJ1-2	ASSLVAGDGYT
TRBV5-6	TRBJ2-1	ASSVGFRLYNEQF
TRBV7-2	TRBJ1-4	ASSLGGSGATNEKLF
TRBV9	TRBJ1-2	ASSVGAPDYGYT
TRBV7-9	TRBJ2-7	ASSSRQGAGEQY
TRBV27	TRBJ1-1	ASSPRQGYTEAF
TRBV5-4	TRBJ2-7	ASSSDRANYEQY
TRBV7-2	TRBJ1-2	ASSPNSFGDYGYT
TRBV19	TRBJ2-2	ATLGGTGELLTGELF
TRBV11-2	TRBJ1-2	ASSPGQDYGYT
TRBV24-1	TRBJ2-2	ATSDLGGPNTGELF
TRBV7-7	TRBJ1-1	ASSQGRPGTEAF
TRBV5-1	TRBJ2-1	ASSLGLDYNEQF
TRBV29-1	TRBJ2-2	SVERGTGELF
TRBV3-1/TRBV3-2	TRBJ1-5	ASSQDPGAQGQPQH
TRBV4-2	TRBJ2-3	ASSQEGAAGATDTQY
TRBV9	TRBJ2-1	ASSGPLRGGYNEQF
TRBV6-6	TRBJ2-2	ASSSSAGGGTGELF
TRBV18	TRBJ2-1	ASSPLAGGPGNEQF
TRBV20-1	TRBJ1-1	SASRQSHTEAF
TRBV10-3	TRBJ1-2	AISDSDYGYT
TRBV7-6	TRBJ1-1	ASSLAPGTGTTEAF
TRBV6-2/TRBV6-3	TRBJ2-1	ASSTLSGGAGEQF
TRBV27	TRBJ2-2	ASSLVAGTGELF
TRBV7-2	TRBJ1-4	ASTSSGATNEKLF
TRBV12-3/TRBV12-4	TRBJ1-6	ASSPRPHSPLH
TRBV27	TRBJ1-4	ASSRGDRKKLF
TRBV19	TRBJ2-2	ASSILAGGFGELF
TRBV29-1	TRBJ1-3	SVEDSRSGNTIY
TRBV19	TRBJ1-4	ASSIVGFRSEKLF
TRBV29-1	TRBJ2-1	SASGAIYNEQF
TRBV7-2	TRBJ2-7	ASSLGWGERGPYEQY
TRBV6-5	TRBJ1-5	ASRGTGGSQPQH
TRBV7-2	TRBJ2-1	ASSLGQGAIDEQF
TRBV19	TRBJ2-6	ASSIKKPGANVLT
TRBV7-2	TRBJ1-6	ASSSLGTGFSPLH
TRBV18	TRBJ1-6	ASSPNDNSPLH
TRBV5-1	TRBJ1-6	ASSLERGGNSPLH
TRBV28	TRBJ2-7	ASSLAYEQY
TRBV7-9	TRBJ1-1	ASSFFGVGLGQGLTEAF